The present T cell receptor beta chain was sequenced within a study of regulatory T cells in long-lasting Graves disease. Study-wide results and caveats: Segments TRBV28, TRBJ1-2 and TRBJ2-5 showed preferential usage in persistent disease.

Relying on iRepertoire HTBI primers and Arm-PCR of CDR3 regions, the team built TCR beta libraries. MiXCR was run by TCRdb on the multiplex PCR reads, yielding one entry per CDR3 protein. The sample has a few hundred thousand distinct CDR3 sequences; approximately 12% are singletons. Trimming removed 6 bases from V and 6 bases from J, with 20 bases in between. Germline CDR1 reads MNHNS; CDR2 reads SASEGT. The CDR3 runs 15 residues. Time point here: newly diagnosed GD, antithyroid drugs for less than 3 months. The TCR library used RNA extracted from PBMCs. A note on this clonotype: Its specificity is not known.

These data were also filed under a second study, of T cells in Graves' hyperthyroidism and ophthalmopathy.

V usage is TRBV6-1 and J usage is TRBJ1-2; possible D gene TRBD1, 5 bases. Sequencing used peripheral blood mononuclear cells (PBMCs), obtained at new diagnosis, from a patient treated with antithyroid drugs. This TCR derives from a woman younger than 35 with Graves disease. The CDR3 nucleotides are TGTGCCAGCAGAAGTCCGGGACCTCAAGGAGATGGCTACACCTTC. Amino acids: CASRSPGPQGDGYTF.